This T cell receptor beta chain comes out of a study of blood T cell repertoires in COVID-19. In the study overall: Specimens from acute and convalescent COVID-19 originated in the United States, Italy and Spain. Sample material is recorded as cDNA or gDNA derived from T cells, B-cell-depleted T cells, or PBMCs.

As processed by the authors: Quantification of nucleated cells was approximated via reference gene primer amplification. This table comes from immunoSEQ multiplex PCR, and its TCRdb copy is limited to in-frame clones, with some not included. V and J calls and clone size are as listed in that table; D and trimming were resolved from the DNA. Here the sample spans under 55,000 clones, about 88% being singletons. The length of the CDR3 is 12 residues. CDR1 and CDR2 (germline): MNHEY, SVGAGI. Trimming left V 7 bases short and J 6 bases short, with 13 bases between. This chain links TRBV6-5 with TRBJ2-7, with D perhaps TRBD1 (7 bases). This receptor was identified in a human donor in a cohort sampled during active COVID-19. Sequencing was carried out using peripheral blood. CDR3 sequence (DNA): TGTGCCAGCACCGCCCAGGGGGGCGAGCAGTACTTC. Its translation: CASTAQGGEQYF.